Below, 29 T cell receptor beta chains from the same sample are listed, as sequenced in a study of T-cell reconstitution after alpha-beta-depleted transplantation in children. It was with unique molecular identifiers that the TCRbeta library was prepared. TCRdb called the PCR reads again in MiXCR, with one record for every CDR3 protein. The sample includes some 600,000 distinct CDR3 sequences, around a sixth seen only once; the top ten take 1.1%. The input for sequencing was PBMCs from the stem cell graft donor, taken from the stem cell graft. The receptors stem from a human donor who donated a stem cell graft to a child with acute myeloid leukemia.

This clonotype has at least ten counts. The V gene is TRBV20-1, the J gene TRBJ1-1, with D unresolved. V shed 3 bases and J shed 1 base, with 6 bases lying between them. The CDR3 loop spans 12 amino acids. CDR1 DFQATT and CDR2 SNEGSKA come from the germline V gene (reference sequence). The CDR3 DNA sequence: TGCAGTGCTAGTAAACAGAACACTGAAGCTTTCTTT. As protein: CSASKQNTEAFF.

This clonotype was counted between two and nine times. The chain has TRBV27 and TRBJ2-7; D gene unclear. CDR3 size: 12 residues. V was clipped by 8 bases and J by 3 bases, with 11 bases between them. CDR1 is MNHEY, CDR2 SMNVEV, per germline (reference sequence). The CDR3 DNA reads TGTGCCAGCGGCCGGAATTACTACGAGCAGTACTTC. This sequence encodes CASGRNYYEQYF.

This clonotype was seen ten or more times. The CDR3 is CASSYYGTGRSYEQYF. CDR3 coding DNA: TGTGCCAGCAGTTACTATGGGACGGGGCGCTCCTACGAGCAGTACTTC. The chain couples TRBV6-2 or TRBV6-3 to TRBJ2-7; D is possibly TRBD1 or TRBD2 (5 bases each). CDR1 is MNHEY and CDR2 is SVGEGT in the germline V gene. This CDR3 is built from 16 residues. V lost 1 base and J lost 0, with 13 bases in between.

The chain uses TRBV6-2 or TRBV6-3 and TRBJ2-5, with D possibly matching TRBD1 (5 bases). Germline values: CDR1 MNHEY, CDR2 SVGEGT. The CDR3 loop spans 14 amino acids. The ends were cut back, 7 bases at V and 1 base at J, with 13 bases in the middle. CDR3 nucleotides: TGTGCCAGCATTCACAGGCACCCCCAAGAGACCCAGTACTTC. Encoded protein: CASIHRHPQETQYF.

This clonotype was seen many times. This chain links TRBV20-1 with TRBJ1-1; no firm D call. This CDR3 spans 14 amino acids. Deletions cut 1 base from V and 2 bases from J, with 11 bases between. CDR1 and CDR2 from the germline V gene are DFQATT and SNEGSKA (reference sequence). Here the CDR3 DNA reads TGCAGTGCTAGAGCCCTCTCGGCTAACACTGAAGCTTTCTTT. Translated, it gives CSARALSANTEAFF.

This clonotype was counted many times. The rearrangement uses TRBV20-1 and TRBJ1-3; no reliable D call. Germline lookup yields CDR1 DFQATT and CDR2 SNEGSKA (reference sequence). Trimming left V 1 base short and J 9 bases short, with 7 bases between. The CDR3 totals 11 residues. This CDR3 reads CSARGGGTIYF. The DNA of the CDR3 is TGCAGTGCTAGAGGAGGAGGCACCATATATTTT.

This clonotype was counted between two and nine times. The chain uses TRBV6-2 or TRBV6-3 and TRBJ2-1; 9 nucleotides agree with TRBD1. Unmatched junction bases numbered 5, after V lost 4 bases and J lost 7 bases. Germline loops: CDR1 MNHEY, CDR2 SVGEGT. The CDR3 is 14 residues long. The CDR3 protein is CASSWTGAGNEQFF. The CDR3 bases are TGTGCCAGCAGTTGGACAGGGGCTGGGAATGAGCAGTTCTTC.

This clonotype was counted ten times or more. V and J are TRBV12-3 or TRBV12-4 and TRBJ2-3; D unclear. The CDR3 sequence is 14 residues long. V was cut by 2 bases and J by 0 bases, with 6 bases left in between. This CDR3 is CASSLRASTDTQYF. The CDR3 nucleotides are TGTGCCAGCAGTTTACGGGCGAGCACAGATACGCAGTATTTT.

This clonotype was recorded many times. This sequence joins TRBV7-2 and TRBJ2-1, with a weak D call TRBD1 (5 bases). V lost 5 bases and J 5 bases, leaving 16 bases between the germline ends. There are 15 residues in the CDR3. From germline, CDR1 is SGHTA and CDR2 FQGNSA. The CDR3 region is CASSNRLTENNEQFF. CDR3 bases: TGTGCCAGCAGCAACCGGTTGACAGAAAACAATGAGCAGTTCTTC. Looking up the rest from reference TRBV7-2 and TRBJ2-1 gives the full variable domain: GAGVSQSPSNKVTEKGKDVELRCDPISGHTALYWYRQSLGQGLEFLIYFQGNSAPDKSGLPSDRFSAERTGGSVSTLTIQRTQQEDSAVYLCASSNRLTENNEQFFGPGTRLTVL.

This clonotype was seen only a few times. The J gene is TRBJ1-1, the V gene TRBV7-2, with a possible D match to TRBD1 (6 bases). Per germline, CDR1 SGHTA and CDR2 FQGNSA. Between the trimmed V and J ends, which lost 2 bases and 7 bases, there was a span of 14 bases. There are 14 residues in the CDR3. The CDR3 DNA follows: TGTGCCAGCAGCTTAATTTCCAGGGGTGGTGAAGCTTTCTTT. It specifies CASSLISRGGEAFF.

The CDR3 DNA reads as TGTGCCAGCAGTACCACGTCGACAGGGGGCGCAGATACGCAGTATTTT. Residues: CASSTTSTGGADTQYF. This chain uses TRBV28 with TRBJ2-3; 10 bases fit TRBD1. V trimming: 5 bases; J trimming: 4 bases; junction bases outside the gene matches: 9. The length of the CDR3 is 16 residues. The germline V gene encodes CDR1 MDHEN and CDR2 SYDVKM.

This clonotype showed up many times. J is TRBJ1-1 and V is TRBV12-3 or TRBV12-4, with 7 nucleotides matching TRBD1. CDR3 size: 15 residues. After removal of 7 bases from V and 1 base from J, the junction contained 9 bases not matched to a gene. The CDR3, as DNA: TGTGCCAGCACCCCAAGACAGGGAAGGAACACTGAAGCTTTCTTT. Protein product: CASTPRQGRNTEAFF.

The rearrangement uses TRBV7-2 and TRBJ1-4; 7 bases align to TRBD1. The V and J ends lost 0 bases and 6 bases, in that order; junction bases with no gene match: 4. In germline, CDR1 is SGHTA, CDR2 FQGNSA. The CDR3 is 15 amino acids. CDR3 in DNA: TGTGCCAGCAGCTTAGCGAGAGGGACAGATGAAAAACTGTTTTTT. Its translation: CASSLARGTDEKLFF.

The chain uses TRBV7-2 and TRBJ1-3; D not certain. V gave up 5 bases and J gave up 4 bases, with 15 bases separating them. The V gene's germline CDR1 is SGHTA and CDR2 FQGNSA. This CDR3 region has 15 residues. CDR3 sequence reads: CASSPAPGSGNTIYF. CDR3 DNA sequence: TGTGCCAGCAGCCCGGCCCCGGGATCAGGAAACACCATATATTTT.

The table lists this clonotype with a few counts. The CDR3 protein is CASSERGDLNSPLHF. CDR3 coding DNA: TGTGCCAGCAGCGAACGGGGGGATCTTAATTCACCCCTCCACTTT. This chain joins TRBV9 and TRBJ1-6, with a possible D match to TRBD1 (5 bases). CDR1 is SGDLS, CDR2 YYNGEE, per germline. This CDR3 is built from 15 residues. Deletions cut 3 bases from V and 6 bases from J, with 13 bases between.

With respect to this clonotype: This sequence may be a read error, since a much larger clone differs from it by one base. The J gene is TRBJ2-1, the V gene TRBV24-1, with D uncertain. Trimming stripped 6 bases from V and 3 bases from J, with 2 bases between. This CDR3 spans 11 amino acids. Germline-derived CDR1 and CDR2 are KGHDR and SFDVKD. The CDR3 protein is CATSNYNEQFF. The DNA of the CDR3 is TGTGCCACCAGTAACTACAATGAGCAGTTCTTC.

This clonotype was observed at least ten times. The chain uses TRBV5-1 and TRBJ1-1; D ambiguous. The CDR3 spans 14 residues. Trimming stripped 0 bases from V and 0 bases from J, with 6 bases between. Germline values: CDR1 SGHRS, CDR2 YFSETQ. CDR3 sequence reads: CASSLGAMNTEAFF. The CDR3 nucleotides read TGCGCCAGCAGCTTGGGGGCGATGAACACTGAAGCTTTCTTT.

A few counts support this clonotype. The V and J genes are TRBV12-3 or TRBV12-4 and TRBJ2-1; D uncertain. The CDR3 spans 13 residues. Trimming stripped 5 bases from V and 8 bases from J, with 13 bases between. The CDR3 nucleotides are TGTGCCAGCAGTCTACCCCCTTTGGATGAGCAGTTCTTC. Translation gives CASSLPPLDEQFF.

As concerns this clonotype: Compared with germline, one end of the junction differs, possibly owing to a read error. V usage is TRBV5-4 and J usage is TRBJ2-1; D may be TRBD1 (5 bases). This CDR3 is 13 amino acids long. The germline CDR1 and CDR2 sequences are SGHNT and YYREEE (reference sequence). The CDR3 nucleotides are TGTGCCAGCAGCTCACAGGTTATCGATGAGCATTTCTTC. Its translation: CASSSQVIDEHFF.

The chain couples TRBV24-1 to TRBJ2-5; 7 nucleotides agree with TRBD1. The CDR3 is made up of 16 amino acids. Germline CDR1 KGHDR, CDR2 SFDVKD. The junction had 8 bases not matched to a gene; V was cut back by 5 bases and J by 0 bases. CDR3 loop: CATSVGDSSYQETQYF. The CDR3 DNA sequence: TGTGCCACCAGTGTAGGGGACAGCAGCTACCAAGAGACCCAGTACTTC.

In this sample, this clonotype turned up many times. The V call is TRBV20-1, the J call TRBJ1-1; D is undetermined. Trimming removed 3 bases from V and 11 bases from J, with 13 bases in between. Germline CDR1 and CDR2: DFQATT and SNEGSKA (reference sequence). The CDR3 is made up of 11 amino acids. The CDR3 DNA is TGCAGTGCTAGTGCCGGCCCTGCCGCTTTCTTT. This codes for CSASAGPAAFF.

The chain employs TRBV6-1 and TRBJ2-2, with D perhaps TRBD2 (6 bases). The V gene lost 10 bases and the J gene lost 4 bases, with 16 bases spanning the gap. Germline V lookup: CDR1 MNHNS, CDR2 SASEGT. The CDR3 extends over 14 amino acids. The CDR3 loop reads CATSRGRTTGELFF. Written as DNA, the CDR3 is TGTGCCACCTCCCGAGGGAGGACCACCGGGGAGCTGTTTTTT.

This clonotype was observed at least ten times. The chain employs TRBV6-4 and TRBJ1-2; unclear D gene. Germline V gene lookup returns CDR1 MRHNA and CDR2 SNTAGT. CDR3 length: 17 residues. V lost 4 bases to trimming and J lost 4 bases, with 22 bases between them. CDR3 DNA sequence: TGTGCCAGCAGTGCCGGCCCGCACCCGGAGATGGCCTATGGCTACACCTTC. This translates into CASSAGPHPEMAYGYTF.

This clonotype was seen many times. The rearrangement joins TRBV5-1 to TRBJ2-2; D ambiguous. CDR1 and CDR2 (germline): SGHRS, YFSETQ. The CDR3 consists of 12 residues. The ends were cut back, 2 bases at V and 6 bases at J, with 5 bases in the middle. The CDR3 loop is CASSFPPGELFF. The DNA for the CDR3 is TGCGCCAGCAGCTTCCCTCCCGGGGAGCTGTTTTTT. The full variable domain, in which reference TRBV5-1 and TRBJ2-2 provide the parts outside the CDR3, is KAGVTQTPRYLIKTRGQQVTLSCSPISGHRSVSWYQQTPGQGLQFLFEYFSETQRNKGNFPGRFSGRQFSNSRSEMNVSTLELGDSALYLCASSFPPGELFFGEGSRLTVL.

The V and J genes are TRBV24-1 and TRBJ2-1; 9 bases line up with TRBD1. V shed 4 bases and J 1 base; nucleotides not matched to a gene: 4. The length of the CDR3 is 16 residues. In germline, CDR1 is KGHDR, CDR2 SFDVKD. DNA for the CDR3: TGTGCCACCAGTGACCCGGGACAGGGATCCTACAATGAGCAGTTCTTC. It yields the protein CATSDPGQGSYNEQFF.

V is TRBV15 and J is TRBJ1-2; the D gene is possibly TRBD1 (5 bases). The CDR3 extends over 17 amino acids. V lost 6 bases to trimming and J lost 3 bases, with 23 bases between them. Germline CDR1 reads LNHNV; CDR2 reads YYDKDF (reference sequence). The CDR3 is CATSPTFAVGEDYGYTF. Written as DNA, the CDR3 is TGTGCCACCAGTCCCACTTTCGCCGTAGGGGAAGACTATGGCTACACCTTC.

The gene calls are TRBV7-2 and TRBJ2-1; D remains ambiguous. The V end was cut by 5 bases, the J end by 2 bases, with 13 bases between. This CDR3 contains 15 residues. Germline lookup yields CDR1 SGHTA and CDR2 FQGNSA. CDR3 nucleotide sequence: TGTGCCAGCAGCGACGCCCGCGGCGCCTACAATGAGCAGTTCTTC. Its translation: CASSDARGAYNEQFF.

This clonotype was detected ten times or more. This rearrangement joins TRBV13 to TRBJ2-1, with D perhaps matching TRBD2 (5 bases). The CDR3 is made up of 11 amino acids. CDR1 is PRHDT and CDR2 is FYEKMQ in the germline V gene (reference sequence). Trimming stripped 6 bases from V and 7 bases from J, with 7 bases between. CDR3 nucleotide sequence: TGTGCCAGCAGGGGAGCTAATGAGCAGTTCTTC. This encodes CASRGANEQFF. Together with reference TRBV13 and TRBJ2-1, the CDR3 gives the full variable domain: AAGVIQSPRHLIKEKRETATLKCYPIPRHDTVYWYQQGPGQDPQFLISFYEKMQSDKGSIPDRFSAQQFSDYHSELNMSSLELGDSALYFCASRGANEQFFGPGTRLTVL.

This clonotype was seen repeatedly, ten times or more. The V call is TRBV20-1, the J call TRBJ2-3; a possible D gene is TRBD1 (5 bases). Germline V gene lookup returns CDR1 DFQATT and CDR2 SNEGSKA (reference sequence). V was clipped by 3 bases and J by 6 bases, with 13 bases between them. The CDR3 has 13 amino acids. CDR3 sequence reads: CSASPGRGDTQYF. CDR3 sequence (DNA): TGCAGTGCTAGCCCCGGTAGGGGTGATACGCAGTATTTT.